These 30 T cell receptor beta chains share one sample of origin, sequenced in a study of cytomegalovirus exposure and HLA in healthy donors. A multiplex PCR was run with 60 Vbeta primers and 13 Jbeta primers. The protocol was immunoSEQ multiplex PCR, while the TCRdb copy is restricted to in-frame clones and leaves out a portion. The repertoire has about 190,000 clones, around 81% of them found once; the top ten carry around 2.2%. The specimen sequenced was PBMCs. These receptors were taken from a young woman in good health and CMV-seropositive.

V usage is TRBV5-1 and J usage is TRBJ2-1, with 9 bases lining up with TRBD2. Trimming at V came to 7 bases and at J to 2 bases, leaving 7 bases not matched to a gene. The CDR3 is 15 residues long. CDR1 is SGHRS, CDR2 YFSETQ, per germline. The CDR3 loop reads CASRLADNAYNEQFF. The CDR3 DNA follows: TGCGCCAGCCGACTAGCGGACAATGCCTACAATGAGCAGTTCTTC.

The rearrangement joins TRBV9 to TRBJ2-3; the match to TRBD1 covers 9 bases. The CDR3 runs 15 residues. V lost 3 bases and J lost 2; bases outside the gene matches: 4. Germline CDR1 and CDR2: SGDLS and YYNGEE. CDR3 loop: CASSAGTGNTDTQYF. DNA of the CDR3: TGTGCCAGCAGCGCCGGGACAGGGAACACAGATACGCAGTATTTT.

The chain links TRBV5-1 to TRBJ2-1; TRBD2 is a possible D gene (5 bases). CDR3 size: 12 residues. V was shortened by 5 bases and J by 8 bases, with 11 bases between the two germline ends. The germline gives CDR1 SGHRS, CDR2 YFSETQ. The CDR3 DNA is TGCGCCAGCAGATATGATAGCGATGAGCAGTTCTTC. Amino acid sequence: CASRYDSDEQFF.

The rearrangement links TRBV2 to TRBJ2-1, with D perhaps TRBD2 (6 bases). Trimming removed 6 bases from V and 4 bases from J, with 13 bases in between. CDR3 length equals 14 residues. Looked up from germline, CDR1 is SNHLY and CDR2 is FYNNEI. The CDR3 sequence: CASRTSREYNEQFF. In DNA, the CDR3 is TGTGCCAGCAGGACTAGTAGGGAATACAATGAGCAGTTCTTC.

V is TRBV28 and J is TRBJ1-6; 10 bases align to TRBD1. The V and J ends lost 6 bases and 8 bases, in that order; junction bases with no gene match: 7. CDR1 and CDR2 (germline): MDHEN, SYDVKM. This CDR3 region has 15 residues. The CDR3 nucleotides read TGTGCCAGCAGACCCACGGACAGGGGGTATTCACCCCTCCACTTT. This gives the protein CASRPTDRGYSPLHF.

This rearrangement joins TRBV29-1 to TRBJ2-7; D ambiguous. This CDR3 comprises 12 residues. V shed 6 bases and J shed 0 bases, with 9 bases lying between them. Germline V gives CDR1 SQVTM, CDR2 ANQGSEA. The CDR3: CSVISSSYEQYF. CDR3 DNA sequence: TGCAGCGTCATCTCCAGCTCCTACGAGCAGTACTTC.

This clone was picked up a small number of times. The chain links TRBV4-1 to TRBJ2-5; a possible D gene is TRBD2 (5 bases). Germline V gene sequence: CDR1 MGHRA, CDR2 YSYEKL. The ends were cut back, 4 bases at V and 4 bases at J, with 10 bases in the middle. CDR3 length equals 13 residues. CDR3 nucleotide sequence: TGCGCCAGCAGCCGCGGAGGAGGAGAGACCCAGTACTTC. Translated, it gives CASSRGGGETQYF.

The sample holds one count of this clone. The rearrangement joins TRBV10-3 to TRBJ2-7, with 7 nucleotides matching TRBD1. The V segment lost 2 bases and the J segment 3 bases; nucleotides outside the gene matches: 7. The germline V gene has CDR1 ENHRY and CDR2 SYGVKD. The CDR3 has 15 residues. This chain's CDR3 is CAISEGQVGLYEQYF. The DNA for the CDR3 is TGTGCCATCAGTGAGGGACAGGTCGGACTCTACGAGCAGTACTTC.

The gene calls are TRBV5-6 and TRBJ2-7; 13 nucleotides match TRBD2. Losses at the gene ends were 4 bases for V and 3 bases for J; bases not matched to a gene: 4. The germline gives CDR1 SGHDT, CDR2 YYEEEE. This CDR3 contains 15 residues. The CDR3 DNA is TGTGCCAGCAGCGGGACTAGCGGGGCGGGCTACGAGCAGTACGTC. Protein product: CASSGTSGAGYEQYV.

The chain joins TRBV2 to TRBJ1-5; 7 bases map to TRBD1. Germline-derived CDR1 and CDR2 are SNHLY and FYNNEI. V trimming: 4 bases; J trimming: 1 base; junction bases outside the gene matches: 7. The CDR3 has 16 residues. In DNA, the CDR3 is TGTGCCAGCAGTGTTATAACAGGGGCGAGCAATCAGCCCCAGCATTTT. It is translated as CASSVITGASNQPQHF.

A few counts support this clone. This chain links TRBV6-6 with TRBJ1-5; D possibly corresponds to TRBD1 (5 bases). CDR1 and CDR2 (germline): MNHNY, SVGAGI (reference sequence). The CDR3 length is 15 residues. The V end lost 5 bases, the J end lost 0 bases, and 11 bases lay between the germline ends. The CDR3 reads CASSQQAYSNQPQHF. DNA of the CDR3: TGTGCCAGCAGTCAACAGGCCTATAGCAATCAGCCCCAGCATTTT.

CDR3 nucleotide sequence: TGCGCCAGCACGTTACAGGGGGCTCGGTATGGCTACACCTTC. Translation gives CASTLQGARYGYTF. V is TRBV5-1 and J is TRBJ1-2; 9 bases agree with TRBD1. Germline V lookup: CDR1 SGHRS, CDR2 YFSETQ. This CDR3 is 14 amino acids long. V gave up 6 bases and J gave up 5 bases; unmatched junction bases: 8.

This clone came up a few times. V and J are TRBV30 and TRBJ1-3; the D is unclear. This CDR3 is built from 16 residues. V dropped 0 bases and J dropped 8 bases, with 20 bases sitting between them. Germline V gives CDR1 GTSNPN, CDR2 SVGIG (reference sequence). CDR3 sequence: CAWSVRGGPIEYTIYF. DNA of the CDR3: TGTGCCTGGAGTGTACGAGGAGGCCCGATAGAATACACCATATATTTT. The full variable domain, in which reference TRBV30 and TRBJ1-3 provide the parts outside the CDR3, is SQTIHQWPATLVQPVGSPLSLECTVEGTSNPNLYWYRQAAGRGLQLLFYSVGIGQISSEVPQNLSASRPQDRQFILSSKKLLLSDSGFYLCAWSVRGGPIEYTIYFGEGSWLTVV.

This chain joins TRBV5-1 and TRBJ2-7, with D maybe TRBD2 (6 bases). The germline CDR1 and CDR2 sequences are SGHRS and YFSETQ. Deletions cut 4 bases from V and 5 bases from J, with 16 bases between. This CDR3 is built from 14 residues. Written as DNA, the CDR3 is TGCGCCAGCAGCCCCGGGAGTTTCGGCAACGAGCAGTACTTC. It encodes CASSPGSFGNEQYF.

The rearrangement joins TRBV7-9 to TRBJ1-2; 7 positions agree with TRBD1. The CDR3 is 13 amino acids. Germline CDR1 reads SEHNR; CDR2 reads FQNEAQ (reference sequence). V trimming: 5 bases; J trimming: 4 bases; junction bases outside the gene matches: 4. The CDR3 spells CASSPGQIYGYTF. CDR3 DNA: TGTGCCAGCAGCCCGGGACAGATCTATGGCTACACCTTC.

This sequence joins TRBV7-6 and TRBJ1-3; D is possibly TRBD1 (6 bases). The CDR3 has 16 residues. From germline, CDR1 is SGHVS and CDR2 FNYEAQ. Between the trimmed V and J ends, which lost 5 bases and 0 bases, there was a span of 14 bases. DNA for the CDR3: TGTGCCAGCAGCCCCGGGGGGCCCGACTCTGGAAACACCATATATTTT. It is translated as CASSPGGPDSGNTIYF.

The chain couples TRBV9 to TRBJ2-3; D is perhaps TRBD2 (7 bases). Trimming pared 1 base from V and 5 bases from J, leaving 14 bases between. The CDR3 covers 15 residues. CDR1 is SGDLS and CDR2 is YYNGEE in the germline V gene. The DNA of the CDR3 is TGTGCCAGCAGCGTACGTAAGGGGGGGTTAGATACGCAGTATTTT. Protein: CASSVRKGGLDTQYF.

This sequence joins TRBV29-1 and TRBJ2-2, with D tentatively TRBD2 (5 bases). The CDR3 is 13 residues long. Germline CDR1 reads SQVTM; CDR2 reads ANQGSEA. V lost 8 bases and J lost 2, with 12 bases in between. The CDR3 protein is CSSIRGNTGELFF. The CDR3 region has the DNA TGCAGCTCGATCCGGGGAAACACCGGGGAGCTGTTTTTT.

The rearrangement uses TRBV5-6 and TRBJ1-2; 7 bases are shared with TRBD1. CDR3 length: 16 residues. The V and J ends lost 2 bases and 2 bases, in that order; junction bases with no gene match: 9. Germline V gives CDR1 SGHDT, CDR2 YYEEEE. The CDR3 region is CASSLDLDRANYGYTF. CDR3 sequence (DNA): TGTGCCAGCAGCTTAGACCTTGACAGGGCGAACTATGGCTACACCTTC. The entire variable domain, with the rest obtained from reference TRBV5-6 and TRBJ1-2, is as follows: DAGVTQSPTHLIKTRGQQVTLRCSPKSGHDTVSWYQQALGQGPQFIFQYYEEEERQRGNFPDRFSGHQFPNYSSELNVNALLLGDSALYLCASSLDLDRANYGYTFGSGTRLTVV.

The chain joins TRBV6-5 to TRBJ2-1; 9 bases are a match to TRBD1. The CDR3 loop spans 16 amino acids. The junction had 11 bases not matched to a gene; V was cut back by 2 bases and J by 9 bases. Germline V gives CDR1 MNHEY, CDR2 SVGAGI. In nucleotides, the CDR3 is TGTGCCAGCAGTTACATGGTAGGACAGGGGTTTCGTGAGCAGTTCTTC. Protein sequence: CASSYMVGQGFREQFF.

CDR3 sequence reads: CASSLVSGEGTQYF. As DNA, the CDR3 is TGTGCCAGCAGCTTAGTCTCCGGGGAAGGGACCCAGTACTTC. This rearrangement joins TRBV7-2 to TRBJ2-5; maybe TRBD2 (5 bases). V lost 1 base, J lost 7 bases, and 13 bases lay in between. CDR3 length: 14 amino acids. CDR1 is SGHTA and CDR2 is FQGNSA in the germline V gene.

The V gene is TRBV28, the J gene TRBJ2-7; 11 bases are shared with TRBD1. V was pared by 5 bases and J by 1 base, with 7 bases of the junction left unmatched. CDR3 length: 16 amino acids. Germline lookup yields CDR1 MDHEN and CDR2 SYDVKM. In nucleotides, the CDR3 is TGTGCCAGCAGTCAAGCCGGGACAGGGGGTTCCTACGAGCAGTACGTC. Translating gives CASSQAGTGGSYEQYV.

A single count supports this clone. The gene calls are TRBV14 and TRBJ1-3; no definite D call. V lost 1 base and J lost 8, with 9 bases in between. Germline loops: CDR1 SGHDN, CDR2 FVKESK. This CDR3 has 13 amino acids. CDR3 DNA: TGTGCCAGCAGCCAAGTGATCGGGGACACCATATATTTT. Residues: CASSQVIGDTIYF.

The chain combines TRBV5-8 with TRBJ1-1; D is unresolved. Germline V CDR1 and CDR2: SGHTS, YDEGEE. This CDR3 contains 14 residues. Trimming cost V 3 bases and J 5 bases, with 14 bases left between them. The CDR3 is CASSWAGIGTEAFF. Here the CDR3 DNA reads TGTGCCAGCAGCTGGGCTGGTATCGGAACTGAAGCTTTCTTT.

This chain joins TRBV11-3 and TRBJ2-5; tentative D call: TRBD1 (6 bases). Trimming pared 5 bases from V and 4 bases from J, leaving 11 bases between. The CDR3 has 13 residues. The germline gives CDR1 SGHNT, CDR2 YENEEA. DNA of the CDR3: TGTGCCAGCAGCCCGGGACATGGAGAGACCCAGTACTTC. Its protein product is CASSPGHGETQYF.

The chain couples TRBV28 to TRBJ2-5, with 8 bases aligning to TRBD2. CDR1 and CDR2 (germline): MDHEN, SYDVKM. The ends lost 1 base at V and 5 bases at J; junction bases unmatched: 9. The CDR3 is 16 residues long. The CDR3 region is CASSLSTRGGRETQYF. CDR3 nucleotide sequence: TGTGCCAGCAGTTTATCCACCCGGGGGGGCAGGGAGACCCAGTACTTC.

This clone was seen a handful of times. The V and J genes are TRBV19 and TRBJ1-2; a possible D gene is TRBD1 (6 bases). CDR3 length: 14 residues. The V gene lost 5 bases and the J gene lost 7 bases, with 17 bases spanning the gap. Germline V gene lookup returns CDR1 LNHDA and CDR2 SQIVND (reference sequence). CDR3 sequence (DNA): TGTGCCAGTAGTTGGGCTGACAGGTCGTTTGGCTACACCTTC. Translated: CASSWADRSFGYTF. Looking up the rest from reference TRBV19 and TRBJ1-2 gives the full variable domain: DGGITQSPKYLFRKEGQNVTLSCEQNLNHDAMYWYRQDPGQGLRLIYYSQIVNDFQKGDIAEGYSVSREKKESFPLTVTSAQKNPTAFYLCASSWADRSFGYTFGSGTRLTVV.

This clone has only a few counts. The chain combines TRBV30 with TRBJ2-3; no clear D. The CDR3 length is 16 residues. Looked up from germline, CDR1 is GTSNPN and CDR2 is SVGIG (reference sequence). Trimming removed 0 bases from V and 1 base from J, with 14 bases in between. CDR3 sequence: CAWSVLTHEGTDTQYF. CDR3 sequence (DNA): TGTGCCTGGAGTGTACTGACTCACGAAGGCACAGATACGCAGTATTTT.

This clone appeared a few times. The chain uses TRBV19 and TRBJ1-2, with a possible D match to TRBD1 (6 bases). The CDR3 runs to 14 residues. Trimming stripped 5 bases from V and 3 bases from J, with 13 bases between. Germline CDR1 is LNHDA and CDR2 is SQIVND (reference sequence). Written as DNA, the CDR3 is TGTGCCAGTAGTCCAAGACAGGACTACTATGGCTACACCTTC. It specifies CASSPRQDYYGYTF.

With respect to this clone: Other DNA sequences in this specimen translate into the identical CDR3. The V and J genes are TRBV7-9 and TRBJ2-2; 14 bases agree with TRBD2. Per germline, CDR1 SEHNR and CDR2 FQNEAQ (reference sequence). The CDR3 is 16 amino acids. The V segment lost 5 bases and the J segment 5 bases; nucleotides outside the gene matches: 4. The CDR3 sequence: CASSPGLAGGTGELFF. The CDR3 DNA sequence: TGTGCCAGCAGCCCTGGACTAGCGGGGGGAACCGGGGAGCTGTTTTTT. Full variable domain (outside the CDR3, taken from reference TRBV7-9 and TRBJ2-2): DTGVSQNPRHKITKRGQNVTFRCDPISEHNRLYWYRQTLGQGPEFLTYFQNEAQLEKSRLLSDRFSAERPKGSFSTLEIQRTEQGDSAMYLCASSPGLAGGTGELFFGEGSRLTVL.